The 20 T cell receptor beta chains below come from one sample, sequenced in a study of breast tumors, draining lymph nodes, adjacent tissues (dated by TCRdb to about 2016). The library was made by multiplex PCR. TCRdb lists the instrument as Illumina HiSeq 2000. TCRdb applied fastp at Q25 and MiXCR to the public reads, then kept only in-frame beta chains. Rows with a matching CDR3 protein are joined into one entry that keeps the most common DNA and genes. The sample table shows about 180,000 distinct CDR3 sequences, and approximately 30% are seen once. The ten largest make up around 4.5% of the sample. Lymph node samples were obtained from the axillary draining lymph nodes of breast cancer patients. Sequenced: axillary lymph node tissue. These receptors were collected from a female donor with breast cancer. Some clones in this sample may be carry-over from other donors' samples.

The V and J genes are TRBV12-3 or TRBV12-4 and TRBJ1-2; D uncertain. The CDR3 totals 13 residues. The CDR3 nucleotides are TGTGCTAGTGGTTTCGGACTGAACTATGGCTACACCTTC. It yields the protein CASGFGLNYGYTF.

This clonotype has a handful of counts. The rearrangement uses TRBV12-3 or TRBV12-4 and TRBJ1-1; D call uncertain. The CDR3 extends over 14 amino acids. Between the trimmed V and J ends, which lost 2 bases and 5 bases, there was a span of 12 bases. Here the CDR3 reads CASSLILGRTEAFF. The CDR3 DNA is TGTGCCAGCAGTTTAATTCTGGGTCGGACTGAAGCTTTCTTT.

Comment on this clonotype: A clone one base away is much larger, so this may be a read error. The CDR3 does not end in the conserved phenylalanine or tryptophan, so this is likely a read error. This chain connects TRBV11-2 to TRBJ2-3; 9 nucleotides agree with TRBD1. Germline CDR1 reads SGHAT; CDR2 reads FQNNGV. V shed 5 bases, J shed 7 bases, and the junction held 7 bases outside the gene matches. The CDR3 runs to 14 residues. CDR3 in amino acids: CASSLGQGYYTQYS. CDR3 sequence (DNA): TGTGCCAGCAGCCTGGGACAGGGTTATTATACGCAGTATTCT.

This clonotype has ten or more counts. The chain couples TRBV28 to TRBJ1-2; a possible D gene is TRBD1 (5 bases). V gave up 5 bases and J gave up 4 bases, with 14 bases separating them. Looked up from germline, CDR1 is MDHEN and CDR2 is SYDVKM. The CDR3 extends over 14 amino acids. CDR3 sequence (DNA): TGTGCCAGCAGTATCAGGCCAGGGAGCTATGGCTACACCTTC. It encodes CASSIRPGSYGYTF.

At least ten counts were recorded for this clonotype. This chain connects TRBV2 to TRBJ2-5; 14 positions match TRBD2. CDR1 and CDR2 (germline): SNHLY, FYNNEI. The V gene end was trimmed by 1 base and the J gene end by 5 bases; junction bases not matched to a gene: 0. The CDR3 runs to 15 residues. CDR3 in DNA: TGTGCCAGCAGTGAAGGGACTAGCGGGGGGGAGACCCAGTACTTC. Its protein is CASSEGTSGGETQYF.

In its sample, this clonotype was seen many times. This chain links TRBV12-3 or TRBV12-4 with TRBJ1-6; TRBD1 agrees at 9 bases. The V and J ends lost 6 bases and 12 bases, in that order; junction bases with no gene match: 9. The CDR3 loop spans 14 amino acids. The CDR3 sequence is CASSSTGGLEPLHF. The DNA of the CDR3 is TGTGCCAGCAGCTCGACAGGGGGGTTAGAACCCCTCCACTTT.

In regard to this clonotype: A junction end diverges from the germline sequence, so it may reflect a read error. The rearrangement uses TRBV5-5 and TRBJ2-2, with D perhaps matching TRBD1 or TRBD2 (5 bases each). Per the germline V gene, CDR1 is SGHKS and CDR2 is YYEKEE (reference sequence). This CDR3 has 14 amino acids. Here the CDR3 reads CASSFDSTTGELVF. DNA of the CDR3: TGTGCCAGCAGCTTTGACAGTACCACCGGGGAGCTGGTTTTT. The complete variable domain, with remaining parts taken from reference TRBV5-5 and TRBJ2-2, reads DAGVTQSPTHLIKTRGQQVTLRCSPISGHKSVSWYQQVLGQGPQFIFQYYEKEERGRGNFPDRFSARQFPNYSSELNVNALLLGDSALYLCASSFDSTTGELVFGEGSRLTVL.

At least ten counts were recorded for this clonotype. The chain carries TRBV13 and TRBJ1-6; 7 nucleotides agree with TRBD1. Germline CDR1 is PRHDT and CDR2 is FYEKMQ (reference sequence). The CDR3 has 15 amino acids. V lost 4 bases to trimming and J lost 10 bases; unmatched junction nucleotides: 10. The CDR3, as DNA: TGTGCCAGCAGCTCAACAGGGGCCTCGAGGTCACCCCTCCACTTT. This sequence encodes CASSSTGASRSPLHF.

The chain carries TRBV19 and TRBJ1-2; 12 positions match TRBD1. J was trimmed by 0 bases and V by 6 bases; bases with no gene match: 11. This CDR3 comprises 18 residues. In germline, CDR1 is LNHDA, CDR2 SQIVND (reference sequence). The CDR3 coding sequence is TGTGCCAGTAGCCTGATCCGGGACAGGGGGCCACCTAACTATGGCTACACCTTC. Amino acids: CASSLIRDRGPPNYGYTF.

This chain uses TRBV20-1 with TRBJ2-3, with D possibly being TRBD2 (6 bases). The CDR3 sequence is 17 residues long. Germline loops: CDR1 DFQATT, CDR2 SNEGSKA (reference sequence). Trimming stripped 0 bases from V and 0 bases from J, with 16 bases between. CDR3 residues: CSARDLTGTYSTDTQYF. The CDR3 DNA is TGCAGTGCTAGAGACCTTACCGGGACTTATAGCACAGATACGCAGTATTTT.

This clonotype has a count of ten or more. The chain carries TRBV29-1 and TRBJ1-4; D ambiguous. Trimming took off 7 bases at V and 4 bases at J, with 10 bases between the two ends. The CDR3 extends over 12 amino acids. Germline CDR1 reads SQVTM; CDR2 reads ANQGSEA. The CDR3, as DNA: TGCAGCGGGTCCGGGAATAATGAAAAACTGTTTTTT. Its translation: CSGSGNNEKLFF.

As to this clonotype: A much larger clone sits a single nucleotide away, making a read error possible. V and J are TRBV5-4 and TRBJ1-2; possible D gene TRBD1, 6 bases. Germline values: CDR1 SGHNT, CDR2 YYREEE (reference sequence). Trimming stripped 4 bases from V and 0 bases from J, with 13 bases between. CDR3 size: 15 residues. CDR3 DNA sequence: TGTGCCAGCAGCGGGAGGACAGCCACTAACTATGGCTACACCTTC. It codes for CASSGRTATNYGYTF.

This chain's CDR3 is CANVGQGDYGYTIYF. DNA of the CDR3: TGTGCCAACGTCGGACAGGGGGACTATGGCTACACCATATATTTT. The chain recombines TRBV2 with TRBJ1-3; 10 nucleotides line up with TRBD1. After removal of 10 bases from V and 8 bases from J, the junction contained 14 bases not matched to a gene. CDR1 is SNHLY and CDR2 is FYNNEI in the germline V gene. The CDR3 loop spans 15 amino acids.

The chain is built from TRBV6-4 and TRBJ1-4; 12 bases map to TRBD1. With V trimmed by 0 bases and J by 10 bases, 9 bases remained unmatched. CDR1 MRHNA and CDR2 SNTAGT come from the germline V gene. The length of the CDR3 is 17 residues. CDR3 DNA sequence: TGTGCCAGCAGTGACTCAGACCGGGACAGGGGGCAAGGAAAACTGTTTTTT. This sequence encodes CASSDSDRDRGQGKLFF.

With regard to this clonotype: The germline gene is not matched at one end of the junction; a read error may be the cause. The chain has TRBV11-2 and TRBJ2-2; a weak D match, TRBD2 (5 bases). CDR1 and CDR2 (germline): SGHAT, FQNNGV. The CDR3 is made up of 14 amino acids. CDR3 bases: TGTGCCAGCAGCTTAGCACCCGAGGCCGGGGAGCTGTTCTTT. Residues: CASSLAPEAGELFF.

As for this clonotype: This clone may be a read error of a much larger clone one base away. The chain carries TRBV10-3 and TRBJ1-4, with 9 bases that match TRBD1. The CDR3 runs to 15 residues. With 11 bases clipped from V and 10 bases from J, the junction kept 17 bases outside the gene matches. Germline CDR1 is ENHRY and CDR2 is SYGVKD. CDR3 sequence: CAGRLTGGSSGKLFF. The CDR3 DNA follows: TGTGCCGGCAGATTGACAGGGGGGTCTTCTGGAAAACTGTTTTTT.

The chain links TRBV6-2 or TRBV6-3 to TRBJ2-1; 9 nucleotides align to TRBD2. The CDR3 is made up of 19 amino acids. With 2 bases clipped from V and 5 bases from J, the junction kept 16 bases outside the gene matches. Germline CDR1 reads MNHEY; CDR2 reads SVGEGT. DNA of the CDR3: TGTGCCAGCAGTTACGCGGGGGGCCTAAGAGCGGGGGGAAACAATGAGCAGTTCTTC. Translated, it gives CASSYAGGLRAGGNNEQFF.

This clonotype was picked up many times. The V gene is TRBV13, the J gene TRBJ2-7; D tentatively reads TRBD1 or TRBD2 (7 bases each). Trimming shortened V by 3 bases and J by 5 bases, and 17 bases separated the two germline ends. Per the germline V gene, CDR1 is PRHDT and CDR2 is FYEKMQ (reference sequence). The CDR3 is 15 residues long. This chain's CDR3 is CASSFRGQGGHEQYF. The DNA for the CDR3 is TGTGCCAGCAGCTTCCGCGGTCAGGGGGGGCACGAGCAGTACTTC.

This clonotype has at least ten counts. The chain is built from TRBV7-2 and TRBJ2-5, with 12 bases matching TRBD2. CDR3 length equals 16 residues. Trimming removed 2 bases from V and 2 bases from J; junction bases left unmatched: 3. Germline V CDR1 and CDR2: SGHTA, FQGNSA. The CDR3 loop is CASSLSSGGGQETQYF. DNA for the CDR3: TGTGCCAGCAGCTTATCTAGCGGGGGGGGACAAGAGACCCAGTACTTC.

The chain is built from TRBV7-9 and TRBJ2-3; maybe TRBD2 (5 bases). CDR1 and CDR2 (germline): SEHNR, FQNEAQ (reference sequence). The CDR3 loop spans 14 amino acids. With 4 bases removed from V and 6 bases from J, the gap between germline ends came to 14 bases. CDR3 amino acids: CASSSSVGADTQYF. The CDR3 nucleotides read TGTGCCAGCAGCTCCTCCGTGGGAGCGGATACGCAGTATTTT.